Shown below are 18 T cell receptor beta chains from a single sample sequenced in a study of response to subunit inactivated influenza vaccine. TCRdb reprocessed the RT-PCR reads with MiXCR, giving one entry per CDR3 protein. The sample consists of a few hundred thousand distinct CDR3 sequences, 10% to 11% of them appearing once. The material was PBMCs from blood, obtained 40 to 50 days after vaccination. The source of these receptors is a man aged 45 to 65 who received an inactivated influenza vaccine.

This clonotype occurred many times. The genes are TRBV5-1 and TRBJ2-5; no firm D call. Germline V lookup: CDR1 SGHRS, CDR2 YFSETQ. The V and J ends lost 3 bases and 0 bases respectively, with 3 bases between them. This CDR3 has 12 amino acids. The CDR3 here is CASSWDQETQYF. CDR3 nucleotide sequence: TGCGCCAGCAGCTGGGACCAAGAGACCCAGTACTTC.

V gene TRBV10-3 combines with J gene TRBJ2-5; TRBD1 matches at 7 bases. This CDR3 has 14 residues. In germline, CDR1 is ENHRY, CDR2 SYGVKD. V dropped 7 bases and J dropped 5; count of bases not matched to a gene: 10. The CDR3 spells CAITRDRDSETQYF. The DNA of the CDR3 is TGTGCCATCACGAGAGACAGGGATTCGGAGACCCAGTACTTC.

To note about this clonotype: A much larger clone differs from this one at a single base, so this may be a read error. The chain has TRBV7-9 and TRBJ2-7; 11 bases are shared with TRBD2. In germline, CDR1 is SEHNR, CDR2 FQNEAQ (reference sequence). The CDR3 is made up of 15 amino acids. CDR3 sequence (DNA): TGTGCCAGCAGCTTATCTAGCGGGGGGTTCCACGAGCAGTGCTTC. This sequence encodes CASSLSSGGFHEQCF.

This clonotype turned up a few times. J is TRBJ1-1 and V is TRBV2, with D unresolved. The ends were cut back, 6 bases at V and 4 bases at J, with 18 bases in the middle. The CDR3 spans 15 residues. CDR1 and CDR2 (germline): SNHLY, FYNNEI. CDR3 region: CASRKETTRGTEAFF. Written as DNA, the CDR3 is TGTGCCAGCAGGAAAGAGACAACGAGAGGCACTGAAGCTTTCTTT.

The chain uses TRBV4-1 and TRBJ1-5; D is perhaps TRBD1 (5 bases). Looked up from germline, CDR1 is MGHRA and CDR2 is YSYEKL. Trimming pared 5 bases from V and 0 bases from J, leaving 11 bases between. CDR3 length equals 15 residues. The CDR3 here is CASSVRVDSNQPQHF. DNA for the CDR3: TGCGCCAGCAGCGTCAGGGTTGATAGCAATCAGCCCCAGCATTTT.

This chain links TRBV10-3 with TRBJ2-7, with no clear D. The V gene's germline CDR1 is ENHRY and CDR2 SYGVKD. V lost 3 bases and J lost 0, with 12 bases in between. CDR3 length: 15 amino acids. The chain's CDR3 is CAISEGGLSSYEQYF. The CDR3 nucleotides are TGTGCCATCAGTGAAGGCGGCTTGAGCTCCTACGAGCAGTACTTC.

This clonotype was recorded a few times. The V and J genes are TRBV29-1 and TRBJ2-7; the match to TRBD2 covers 9 bases. From germline, CDR1 is SQVTM and CDR2 ANQGSEA. This CDR3 region has 13 residues. The V and J ends lost 4 bases and 9 bases, in that order; junction bases with no gene match: 10. The CDR3: CSVVIAGELRQYF. For the CDR3, the DNA is TGCAGCGTTGTGATAGCGGGAGAATTAAGGCAGTACTTC.

Ten or more counts support this clonotype. V and J are TRBV7-2 and TRBJ2-1; unclear D gene. The germline V and J ends were trimmed by 2 bases and 6 bases, with 14 bases remaining between them. The CDR3 runs 15 residues. Germline V gene lookup returns CDR1 SGHTA and CDR2 FQGNSA. The CDR3 DNA sequence: TGTGCCAGCAGCTTAACGATCGACCCATTCAATGAGCAGTTCTTC. Amino acids: CASSLTIDPFNEQFF.

Only a few counts were recorded for this clonotype. This chain connects TRBV12-3 or TRBV12-4 to TRBJ2-1; D is undetermined. The CDR3 runs 13 residues. Trimming removed 2 bases at V and 10 bases at J, with 12 bases between. This CDR3 reads CASSLRSFKEQFF. The CDR3 DNA sequence: TGTGCCAGCAGTTTACGGTCTTTCAAGGAGCAGTTCTTC.

This clonotype was found many times. This rearrangement joins TRBV6-4 to TRBJ1-1, with TRBD1 as a possible D gene (5 bases). Germline-derived CDR1 and CDR2 are MRHNA and SNTAGT. This CDR3 comprises 13 residues. The ends were cut back, 3 bases at V and 5 bases at J, with 10 bases in the middle. CDR3 sequence reads: CASSETWGTEAFF. The CDR3 DNA sequence: TGTGCCAGCAGTGAGACGTGGGGGACTGAAGCTTTCTTT.

The gene calls are TRBV28 and TRBJ2-5; D is perhaps TRBD2 (5 bases). Trimming removed 5 bases at V and 1 base at J, with 23 bases between. The CDR3 is 18 amino acids. Germline V CDR1 and CDR2: MDHEN, SYDVKM. The CDR3 sequence is CASSRGGLEGSSQETQYF. CDR3 coding DNA: TGTGCCAGCAGTCGAGGCGGACTTGAGGGTAGCAGCCAAGAGACCCAGTACTTC. The full variable domain, its missing parts supplied by reference TRBV28 and TRBJ2-5, is DVKVTQSSRYLVKRTGEKVFLECVQDMDHENMFWYRQDPGLGLRLIYFSYDVKMKEKGDIPEGYSVSREKKERFSLILESASTNQTSMYLCASSRGGLEGSSQETQYFGPGTRLLVL.

There are many counts of this clonotype. V and J are TRBV12-3 or TRBV12-4 and TRBJ2-1; possibly TRBD2 for D (6 bases). This CDR3 has 12 amino acids. V shed 3 bases and J shed 8 bases, with 8 bases lying between them. The CDR3 protein is CASSLSGDEQFF. The CDR3, as DNA: TGTGCCAGCAGTTTGTCGGGGGATGAGCAGTTCTTC.

This clonotype was seen only a few times. The chain links TRBV5-6 to TRBJ2-7; 11 bases fit TRBD1. J lost 6 bases, V lost 3 bases, and 2 bases had no gene match. The CDR3 spans 13 residues. In germline, CDR1 is SGHDT, CDR2 YYEEEE. CDR3 loop: CASSSDRGLEQYF. DNA of the CDR3: TGTGCCAGCAGCTCGGACAGGGGGCTCGAGCAGTACTTC.

V gene TRBV28 combines with J gene TRBJ2-5, with 10 bases fitting TRBD1. Trimming removed 6 bases from V and 4 bases from J; junction bases left unmatched: 11. Germline values: CDR1 MDHEN, CDR2 SYDVKM. This CDR3 contains 16 residues. CDR3 bases: TGTGCCAGCAGCCCATCACGACAGGGGGCTGGAGAGACCCAGTACTTC. It specifies CASSPSRQGAGETQYF.

The J gene is TRBJ1-2, the V gene TRBV5-1; D gene ambiguous. V lost 1 base and J lost 4, with 17 bases in between. CDR1 is SGHRS, CDR2 YFSETQ, per germline. The CDR3 length is 16 residues. The CDR3 region is CASSLIPAVTSYGYTF. Written as DNA, the CDR3 is TGCGCCAGCAGCTTGATCCCGGCAGTCACAAGCTATGGCTACACCTTC.

This clonotype was detected many times. The rearrangement uses TRBV7-3 and TRBJ2-2; maybe TRBD2 (5 bases). The CDR3 runs to 13 residues. V shed 0 bases and J shed 7 bases, with 6 bases lying between them. Per germline, CDR1 SGHTA and CDR2 FQGTGA. The CDR3 sequence is CASSLTGDGELFF. CDR3 bases: TGTGCCAGCAGCTTAACCGGGGACGGGGAGCTGTTTTTT.

This clonotype has only a few counts. The V gene is TRBV3-1, the J gene TRBJ1-1, with D tentatively TRBD1 (6 bases). With 1 base removed from V and 1 base from J, the gap between germline ends came to 7 bases. This CDR3 is 14 amino acids long. Germline V gene lookup returns CDR1 LGHDT and CDR2 YNNKEL (reference sequence). The CDR3 spells CASSQAQGNTEAFF. CDR3 coding DNA: TGTGCCAGCAGCCAAGCACAGGGGAACACTGAAGCTTTCTTT.

The V call is TRBV4-1, the J call TRBJ2-5, with D hard to call. V was cut by 4 bases and J by 1 base, with 19 bases left in between. Germline V gene data show CDR1 as MGHRA and CDR2 as YSYEKL. The CDR3 runs 17 residues. CDR3 sequence reads: CASSPRGVPIFQETQYF. In DNA, the CDR3 is TGCGCCAGCAGCCCCCGCGGAGTGCCAATTTTCCAAGAGACCCAGTACTTC.